One sample yielded the 12 T cell receptor beta chains listed below, sequenced in a study of T cells after yellow fever vaccination. TCRdb analysed the 5' RACE reads with MiXCR anew, one entry per CDR3 protein. The data contain about 400,000 distinct CDR3 sequences, roughly 6.1% of them seen just once; the ten biggest clones take up roughly 15%. Material: PBMCs, obtained 5 days after the yellow fever booster vaccination. All receptors come from a man aged 30-40 years who received the YFV17D yellow fever vaccine.

A few counts support this clonotype. The chain is built from TRBV12-3 or TRBV12-4 and TRBJ2-2, with D possibly matching TRBD1 (6 bases). CDR3 length: 17 residues. The V end lost 0 bases, the J end lost 5 bases, and 16 bases lay between the germline ends. Here the CDR3 reads CASSLAPRDTSTGELFF. For the CDR3, the DNA is TGTGCCAGCAGTTTAGCCCCCCGGGACACTTCAACCGGGGAGCTGTTTTTT.

This clonotype was detected ten times or more. This chain connects TRBV7-2 to TRBJ2-7; 12 bases are a match to TRBD2. V was clipped by 7 bases and J by 6 bases; unmatched bases: 7. Germline V gene lookup returns CDR1 SGHTA and CDR2 FQGNSA. CDR3 length: 14 amino acids. The CDR3 loop reads CASIRASGRAEQYF. CDR3 nucleotide sequence: TGTGCCAGCATCCGGGCTAGCGGGAGGGCCGAGCAGTACTTC.

This clonotype was counted between two and nine times. The rearrangement joins TRBV20-1 to TRBJ2-2; no clear D. The V end was cut by 0 bases, the J end by 5 bases, with 10 bases between. The germline V gene encodes CDR1 DFQATT and CDR2 SNEGSKA (reference sequence). The CDR3 has 14 residues. The DNA for the CDR3 is TGCAGTGCTAGAGAGCAGCGAAGAACCGGGGAGCTGTTTTTT. Translated: CSAREQRRTGELFF.

This clonotype was counted ten times or more. The chain couples TRBV11-2 to TRBJ2-7; no clear D gene. Per the germline V gene, CDR1 is SGHAT and CDR2 is FQNNGV. V lost 10 bases to trimming and J lost 7 bases, with 14 bases between them. This CDR3 contains 11 residues. The CDR3 protein is CATNQMGEQYF. The DNA of the CDR3 is TGTGCCACAAACCAAATGGGAGAGCAGTACTTC.

There are a few counts of this clonotype. The rearrangement uses TRBV9 and TRBJ2-2; D is undetermined. V was trimmed by 7 bases and J by 3 bases, leaving 13 bases between them. The CDR3 length is 14 residues. Per germline, CDR1 SGDLS and CDR2 YYNGEE. The CDR3 protein is CASLVGGDTGELFF. CDR3 DNA: TGTGCCAGCCTCGTCGGTGGGGACACCGGGGAGCTGTTTTTT.

This clonotype was seen only a few times. V usage is TRBV20-1 and J usage is TRBJ1-6; D not resolved. V was shortened by 7 bases and J by 9 bases, with 25 bases between the two germline ends. Germline V CDR1 and CDR2: DFQATT, SNEGSKA (reference sequence). This CDR3 contains 16 residues. CDR3 in DNA: TGCAGTGTTCCCTCGGGAAGCGACCGGGCGGTTTCACCCCTCCACTTT. Amino acids: CSVPSGSDRAVSPLHF.

This clonotype was counted only a few times. For the CDR3, the DNA is TGCAGTGCTAGAGATGGGGGGGGACTTCTTGGGGATACGCAGTATTTT. Protein product: CSARDGGGLLGDTQYF. The V call is TRBV20-1, the J call TRBJ2-3, with 7 bases that match TRBD2. V gave up 0 bases and J gave up 6 bases; unmatched junction bases: 12. This CDR3 spans 16 amino acids. CDR1 is DFQATT, CDR2 SNEGSKA, per germline (reference sequence).

This clonotype was seen only a few times. The chain carries TRBV5-1 and TRBJ2-5; TRBD2 agrees at 9 bases. J gave up 4 bases and V 4 bases, and 5 bases lay outside the gene matches. The CDR3 contains 14 residues. Germline V lookup: CDR1 SGHRS, CDR2 YFSETQ. CDR3 nucleotides: TGCGCCAGCAGCCGACTAGCGGTCGGAGAGACCCAGTACTTC. Amino acids: CASSRLAVGETQYF.

The sample holds a few counts of this clonotype. The chain links TRBV7-2 to TRBJ2-7; TRBD2 aligns across 9 bases. Trimming at V came to 4 bases and at J to 5 bases, leaving 9 bases not matched to a gene. CDR1 is SGHTA and CDR2 is FQGNSA in the germline V gene. CDR3 length: 15 residues. The CDR3 nucleotides read TGTGCCAGCAGCTCCTCCAGGGGACTAGCCGACGAGCAGTACTTC. Its protein product is CASSSSRGLADEQYF.

This clonotype was seen ten or more times. The chain employs TRBV10-3 and TRBJ1-1, with D possibly matching TRBD1 (6 bases). The germline V and J ends were trimmed by 3 bases and 5 bases, with 10 bases remaining between them. Germline CDR1 and CDR2: ENHRY and SYGVKD. The CDR3 is made up of 13 amino acids. CDR3 coding DNA: TGTGCCATCAGTGACGAGGGGGGAACTGAAGCTTTCTTT. Protein sequence: CAISDEGGTEAFF.

This clonotype has just a few counts. V and J are TRBV7-8 and TRBJ2-6, with 9 bases identical to TRBD2. V gave up 1 base and J gave up 0 bases; unmatched junction bases: 7. CDR3 length: 19 amino acids. Germline V CDR1 and CDR2: SGHVS, FQNEAQ. CDR3 nucleotides: TGTGCCAGCAGCTTAGGGCCAGCGGGAGGTACCTCTGGGGCCAACGTCCTGACTTTC. It translates to CASSLGPAGGTSGANVLTF.

The table lists this clonotype with a few counts. CDR3: CASSLSRLSYGYTF. CDR3 nucleotide sequence: TGTGCCAGCAGCTTATCTCGTCTTTCCTATGGCTACACCTTC. The chain uses TRBV7-2 and TRBJ1-2, with D uncertain. CDR3 length: 14 amino acids. The ends were cut back, 2 bases at V and 4 bases at J, with 11 bases in the middle. CDR1 is SGHTA, CDR2 FQGNSA, per germline.